Reported below is one T cell receptor beta chain. It has no known antigen specificity. The record has no base qualities; no much larger clone is one base away. This entry comes from a study of glioma-infiltrating T cells after dendritic cell vaccination (dated by TCRdb to the mid-2010s). Notes on the research overall: The cohort included 15 or so glioblastoma patients drawn from Phase I and II dendritic cell vaccination trials, of whom 9 were newly diagnosed and 6 had recurrent disease. The vaccine was prepared from monocyte-derived dendritic cells that were cultured for around 7 days with IL-4 and GM-CSF and then pulsed overnight with autologous tumor lysate. In glioblastoma patients vaccinated with dendritic cells, deep sequencing of TCR beta CDR3 regions served to measure the amount of tumor-infiltrating lymphocytes and to compare repertoires between tumor and blood. Survival after dendritic cell vaccination was correlated with TCR sequencing metrics such as TIL content and the overlap between tumor and blood repertoires. Between 2003 and 2012, patients were given autologous tumor lysate-pulsed dendritic cell vaccination. Each patient was given three intradermal dendritic cell vaccine injections, spaced two weeks apart, in the arm below the axilla.

Looking up the germline V gene yields CDR1 MGHDK and CDR2 SYGVNS. The junction shows trimming of 6 bases on V and 5 bases on J, plus 13 bases between the germline ends. The CDR3 measures 14 amino acids from cysteine to phenylalanine. The entry retains the CDR3 DNA only, 42 bases that are in frame from base 1. Using the immunoSEQ assay, TCRB CDR3 regions were amplified from approximately 2 micrograms of genomic DNA, or from all available DNA when less than that was on hand. For multiplex PCR, 60 forward primers for TCR V beta segments and 13 reverse primers for J beta segments were used. To estimate reads per starting template, synthetic control templates were spiked into each sample at limiting dilution. Reads of 87 bp were generated by sequencing on the Illumina HiSeq System. Per the source publication's procedure: To remove PCR and sequencing errors, closely related sequences were merged with a nearest neighbor algorithm. TCR overlap was measured as the percentage of unique tumor TCR beta sequences also present in the same patient's peripheral blood. In TCRdb, the immuneACCESS table is reduced to in-frame sequences with V and J assigned. These tables do not hold every clone; where another copy was compared, an unresolved V gene accounts for under half, and the others remain unexplained. V, J and clone size are taken as reported in that table, and D and trimming were inferred from the DNA itself. The sample table records about 99,000 clones; 81% of these occur just once. Around 12% of the sample is taken by the ten largest.

Overall results and qualifications from the work: Longer time to progression and overall survival after dendritic cell vaccination were predicted by higher estimated pretreatment TIL content. The cohort was small and heterogeneous, and full blood and tumor sets were available for few patients, with initial-recurrent tumor pairs available for even fewer patients. The TCR overlap response model with three groups was called speculative and said to need prospective validation. No direct relationship between TCR clonality and survival was found, suggesting that a diverse polyclonal response may matter.

Selection of patients required sufficient residual fresh-frozen tumor tissue and over two years of available survival data. Although molecular status otherwise differed among the glioblastoma patients, no patient had an isocitrate dehydrogenase mutation. PBMC were collected before vaccination, two weeks after the third vaccination, and at tumor progression if tumor progression occurred. Genomic DNA was extracted with the Qiagen DNeasy Blood extraction Kit. The receptor comes from a human donor with glioblastoma. Here the chain combines TRBV25-1 and TRBJ2-2; matching of 6 bases hints at TRBD2 as the D gene. The sample in question was blood, obtained before dendritic cell vaccination. The CDR3 is CASSEDRGTGELFF. The sequenced DNA is TGTGCCAGCAGCGAGGATCGGGGGACCGGGGAGCTGTTTTTT.